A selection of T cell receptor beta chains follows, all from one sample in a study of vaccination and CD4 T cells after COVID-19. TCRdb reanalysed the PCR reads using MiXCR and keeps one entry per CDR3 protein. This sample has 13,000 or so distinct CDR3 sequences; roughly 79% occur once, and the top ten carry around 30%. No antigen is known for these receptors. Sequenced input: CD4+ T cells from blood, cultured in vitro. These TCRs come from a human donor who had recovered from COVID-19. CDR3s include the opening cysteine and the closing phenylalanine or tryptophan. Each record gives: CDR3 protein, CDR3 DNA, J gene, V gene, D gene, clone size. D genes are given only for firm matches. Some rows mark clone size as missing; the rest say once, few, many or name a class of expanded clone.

CASMGVVGQPQHF TGTGCCAGCATGGGGGTAGTCGGTCAGCCCCAGCATTTT TRBJ1-5 TRBV2 NA NA
CASSRFSWGENSPLHF TGTGCCAGCAGCCGCTTTTCGTGGGGGGAGAATTCACCCCTCCACTTT TRBJ1-6 TRBV7-2 NA NA
CAWSRSGTGPFVDTQYF TGTGCCTGGAGTCGGTCCGGGACAGGGCCGTTCGTGGATACGCAGTATTTT TRBJ2-3 TRBV30 TRBD1 NA
CATSDTGGRTDTQYF TGTGCCACCAGTGATACGGGGGGACGGACAGATACGCAGTATTTT TRBJ2-3 TRBV24-1 TRBD2 NA
CASARGIVTTYEQYF TGTGCCAGCGCCCGGGGGATTGTAACTACCTACGAGCAGTACTTC TRBJ2-7 TRBV27 NA NA
CASSPGAGVPLHF TGTGCCAGTAGCCCCGGGGCGGGGGTGCCCCTCCACTTT TRBJ1-6 TRBV19 NA NA
CATSEAGVGQPQHF TGTGCCACCAGTGAGGCAGGGGTCGGACAGCCCCAGCATTTT TRBJ1-5 TRBV24-1 NA few
CASSLASSYNSPLHF TGTGCCAGCAGCTTGGCCAGCTCCTATAATTCACCCCTCCACTTT TRBJ1-6 TRBV7-3 NA NA
CASSLGTRYNEQFF TGTGCCAGCAGCTTGGGGACTAGATACAATGAGCAGTTCTTC TRBJ2-1 TRBV7-9 TRBD2 NA
CASSLQSGSTDTQYF TGTGCCAGCAGTTTACAGAGTGGCAGCACAGATACGCAGTATTTT TRBJ2-3 TRBV27 NA NA
CSARDWRRNYGYTF TGCAGTGCTAGAGATTGGCGGAGGAACTATGGCTACACCTTC TRBJ1-2 TRBV20-1 NA NA
CASSISTSGLTDTQYF TGTGCCAGCAGCATCTCCACTAGCGGGCTCACAGATACGCAGTATTTT TRBJ2-3 TRBV7-9 TRBD2 NA
CASSLRTGISSIQPQHF TGTGCCAGCAGTCTCAGGACAGGGATATCGAGCATTCAGCCCCAGCATTTT TRBJ1-5 TRBV28 TRBD1 NA
CASGLSGRGSIQYF TGTGCCAGCGGACTTAGCGGGAGAGGGAGCATTCAGTACTTC TRBJ2-4 TRBV27 TRBD2 NA
CASSLDGGPTGEQYF TGTGCCAGCAGCTTAGATGGGGGGCCAACGGGGGAGCAGTACTTC TRBJ2-7 TRBV11-2 NA NA
CATRTDSYNSPLHF TGTGCCACCCGGACAGACTCCTATAATTCACCCCTCCACTTT TRBJ1-6 TRBV7-2 NA NA
CASSLDGGQLAKNIQYF TGTGCCAGCAGCTTAGACGGTGGACAGCTAGCCAAAAACATTCAGTACTTC TRBJ2-4 TRBV7-8 NA NA
CASRTDRGKRSQHF TGTGCCAGCAGAACGGACAGGGGGAAAAGGTCCCAGCATTTT TRBJ1-5 TRBV6-2/TRBV6-3 TRBD1 NA
CASSYTPRGEQYF TGTGCCAGCAGTTACACCCCCCGAGGCGAGCAGTACTTC TRBJ2-7 TRBV6-2/TRBV6-3 NA NA
CASSSLTDTGELFF TGTGCCAGCAGTTCCCTGACGGACACCGGGGAGCTGTTTTTT TRBJ2-2 TRBV6-5 NA NA
CASKSGPTNNEQFF TGTGCCAGTAAATCCGGGCCGACTAACAATGAGCAGTTCTTC TRBJ2-1 TRBV6-2/TRBV6-3 NA NA
CASSPLGLLGEQYF TGTGCCAGCAGCCCTCTAGGCCTCCTGGGCGAGCAGTACTTC TRBJ2-7 TRBV12-3/TRBV12-4 NA NA